The 2 T cell receptor beta chains listed next were all sequenced from one sample in a study of human T cells and chemical hapten exposure. Using its own MiXCR run on the RACE reads, TCRdb lists one record per CDR3 protein. The table has more than 100,000 distinct CDR3 sequences, about 13% seen once; the top ten hold around 2.8%. The time point here: pre-sensitization, week 0. Treatment here: therapeutic diphenylcyclopropenone sensitization with weekly scalp DPC. The source material was whole blood, sampled in connection with sensitization to the hapten diphenylcyclopropenone (DPC). These receptor sequences come from a woman aged 18-35 years with alopecia areata. Some clones in this sample may be carry-over from other donors' samples.

There are a few counts of this clonotype. The CDR3 reads CSARDGGHLEQYF. Here the CDR3 DNA reads TGCAGTGCTAGAGATGGGGGGCACTTGGAGCAGTACTTC. This chain connects TRBV20-1 to TRBJ2-7, with D tentatively TRBD1 or TRBD2 (6 bases each). Germline CDR1 and CDR2: DFQATT and SNEGSKA (reference sequence). The CDR3 runs 13 residues. V gave up 0 bases and J gave up 7 bases, with 13 bases separating them.

This clonotype was picked up many times. In nucleotides, the CDR3 is TGTGCCAGCAGTCCCGCCGGGACTAACTACGAGCAGTACTTC. This gives the protein CASSPAGTNYEQYF. The genes are TRBV3-1 and TRBJ2-7; 7 bases are shared with TRBD2. The V gene end was trimmed by 6 bases and the J gene end by 3 bases; junction bases not matched to a gene: 8. Germline lookup yields CDR1 LGHDT and CDR2 YNNKEL (reference sequence). The CDR3 has 14 amino acids.